This T cell receptor beta chain was profiled in a study of blood T cell repertoires in COVID-19. The overall study: From T cells, B-cell-depleted T cells, or PBMCs came the material, which was cDNA or gDNA.

The CDR3 has 11 residues. CDR1 and CDR2 from the germline V gene are SGHTA and FQGNSA. Measured with immunoSEQ multiplex PCR; TCRdb has only the in-frame clones, and not every one. The sample has 200,000 to 250,000 clones, 75% to 90% seen once. The source material was peripheral blood. This sequence was found in a woman older than 75 with COVID-19, enrolled during active disease. This chain joins TRBV7-2 and TRBJ2-1, with 8 bases aligning to TRBD2. CDR3 region: CSSGVKNEQFF. CDR3 coding DNA: TGTAGTAGCGGGGTAAAAAATGAGCAGTTCTTC.